The source of this TCR beta chain is a study of blood T cell repertoires in COVID-19 (dated by TCRdb to the early 2020s). Turning to the overall study: Collaborator samples came from the United States, Italy and Spain and covered acute and convalescent phases of COVID-19. The material from the prospective study consisted of cDNA or gDNA derived from T cells, B-cell-depleted T cells, or PBMCs. Deeply sampled blood TCRbeta repertoires from subjects exposed to, actively infected with, or recovered from COVID-19 were included in the dataset. A freely available public database, intended as a resource for researchers studying the immune response to SARS-CoV-2, is where the repertoires were released. The samples were drawn from two sources: the first 160 participants of the ongoing ImmuneRACE study, and 1,254 subjects contributed by 6 global collaborators. A de-identified subject ID, COVID-19 status, age in years and sex were almost always included in the sample metadata. Where available, HLA class I and class II types were obtained from metadata supplied by the sample provider rather than from assay-based typing.

Looking up the germline V gene (reference sequence) yields CDR1 SGHKS and CDR2 YYEKEE. Inclusive of the bounding cysteine and phenylalanine, the CDR3 is 15 residues long. The retained sequence is limited to the CDR3, 45 bases, with the frame set at the first base. V is cut back by 0 bases and J by 5 bases, with 5 bases in the junction unmatched. About this clone: What this receptor recognizes is not known. No much larger clonotype is one base removed from it; base qualities were not supplied.

TCRbeta CDR3 regions were amplified from genomic DNA using the immunoSEQ Assay, a bias-controlled multiplex PCR. Processing in the source paper ran as follows. The number of nucleated cells in each sample was estimated by amplification of reference gene primers within the assay. To quantify the absolute abundance of each unique TCRbeta CDR3 rearrangement, sequence reads were collapsed and filtered. For each sample, productive Simpson clonality was calculated as the square root of Simpson's diversity index over productive rearrangements. TCRdb obtained this table from immuneACCESS and retained in-frame rearrangements with V and J assigned. These tables miss some clones; where compared with another copy, unresolved V genes account for less than half of the shortfall, and the remainder is unexplained. V and J calls and clone size follow that table, whereas D and trimming were derived from the DNA. This sample lists about 84,000 clones; around four fifths were detected once. 39% of the sample rests with the top ten.

Collaborating institutions collected whole blood in K2EDTA tubes following their own protocols. For TCRbeta analysis, collaborators shipped samples in one of three forms: frozen whole blood, isolated PBMCs, or DNA extracted from either of those sample types. Study-level results and caveats: How much clinical and demographic metadata was included differed by source and by participant, and the metadata was provided uncurated.

Sequenced: peripheral blood. This receptor was obtained from an elderly man with active or convalescent COVID-19. The rearrangement joined TRBV5-5 to TRBJ2-7, with 10 bases matching TRBD1. Here is the DNA: TGTGCCAGCAGCTTGGAGGGACAGGGGCGCGACGAGCAGTACTTC. The translation is CASSLEGQGRDEQYF.